The clone carrying this T cell receptor beta chain was observed at least ten times. Antigen: not known. The sample originates from a study of response to subunit inactivated influenza vaccine. Study outcomes and limitations: After each seasonal influenza vaccination, few new T cells are recruited, the authors suggested.

TCRdb re-called the RT-PCR reads through MiXCR, storing one row per CDR3 protein. In the table there are some 800,000 distinct CDR3 sequences, 20% to 25% of which are singletons. V was pared by 4 bases and J by 2 bases, with 10 bases of the junction left unmatched. The CDR3 consists of 18 residues. Germline CDR1 reads KGHDR; CDR2 reads SFDVKD. Sample: PBMCs from blood, taken around 5 days after vaccination. This TCR derives from a man aged 50 to 59 who received an inactivated influenza vaccine. This rearrangement joins TRBV24-1 to TRBJ2-1; 10 nucleotides line up with TRBD2. The CDR3 loop reads CATSDRLAGETAYNEQFF. In DNA form, the CDR3 reads TGTGCCACCAGTGACCGGCTAGCGGGAGAGACCGCCTACAATGAGCAGTTCTTC.